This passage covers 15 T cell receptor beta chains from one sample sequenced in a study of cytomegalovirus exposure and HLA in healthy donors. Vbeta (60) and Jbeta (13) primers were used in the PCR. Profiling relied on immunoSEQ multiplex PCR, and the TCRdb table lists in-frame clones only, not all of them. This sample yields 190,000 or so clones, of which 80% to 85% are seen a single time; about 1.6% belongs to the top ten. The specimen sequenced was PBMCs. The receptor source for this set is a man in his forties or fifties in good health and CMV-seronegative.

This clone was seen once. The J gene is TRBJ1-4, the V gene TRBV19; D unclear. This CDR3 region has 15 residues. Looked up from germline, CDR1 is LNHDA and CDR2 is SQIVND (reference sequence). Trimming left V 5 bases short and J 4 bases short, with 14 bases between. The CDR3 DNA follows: TGTGCCAGTAGTTTTCGAGGAGCCTATAATGAAAAACTGTTTTTT. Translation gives CASSFRGAYNEKLFF.

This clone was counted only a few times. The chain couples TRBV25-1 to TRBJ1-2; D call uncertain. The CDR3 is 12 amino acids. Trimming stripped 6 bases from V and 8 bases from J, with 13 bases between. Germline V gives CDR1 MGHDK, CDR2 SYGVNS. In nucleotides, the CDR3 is TGTGCCAGCAGCGATCCCTTCGGGGGCTACACCTTC. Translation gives CASSDPFGGYTF.

This CDR3 is CASSVGVRDKNEKLFF. CDR3 nucleotides: TGTGCCAGCAGCGTAGGGGTCAGGGATAAAAATGAAAAACTGTTTTTT. The rearrangement links TRBV9 to TRBJ1-4; perhaps TRBD1 as D (5 bases). The length of the CDR3 is 16 residues. V lost 0 bases and J 5 bases, leaving 14 bases between the germline ends. Germline V gene data show CDR1 as SGDLS and CDR2 as YYNGEE.

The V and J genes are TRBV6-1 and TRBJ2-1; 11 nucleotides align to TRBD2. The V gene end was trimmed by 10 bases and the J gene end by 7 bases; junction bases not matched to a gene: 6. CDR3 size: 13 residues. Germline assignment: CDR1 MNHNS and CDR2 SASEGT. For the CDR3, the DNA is TGTGCCACCTCGGGACTAGCGGTAAATGAGCAGTTCTTC. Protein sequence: CATSGLAVNEQFF.

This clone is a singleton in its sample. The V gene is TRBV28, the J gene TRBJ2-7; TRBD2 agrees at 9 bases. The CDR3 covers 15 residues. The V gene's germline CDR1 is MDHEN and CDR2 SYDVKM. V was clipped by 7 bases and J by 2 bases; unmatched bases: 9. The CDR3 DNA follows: TGTGCCAGCACTCTAGTGCGGGAGGGCGCCTACGAGCAGTACTTC. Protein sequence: CASTLVREGAYEQYF.

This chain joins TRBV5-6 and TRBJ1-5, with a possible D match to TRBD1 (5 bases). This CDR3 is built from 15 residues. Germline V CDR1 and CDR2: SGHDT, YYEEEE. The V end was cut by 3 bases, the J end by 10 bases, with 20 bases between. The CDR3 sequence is CASSSLPTASAPQHF. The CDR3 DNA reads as TGTGCCAGCAGCTCCCTTCCGACAGCAAGCGCCCCCCAGCATTTT.

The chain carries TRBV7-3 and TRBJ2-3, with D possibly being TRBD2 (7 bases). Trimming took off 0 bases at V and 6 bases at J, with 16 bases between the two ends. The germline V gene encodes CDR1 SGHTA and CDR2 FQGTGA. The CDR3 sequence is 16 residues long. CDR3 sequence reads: CASSLTGAGVPDTQYF. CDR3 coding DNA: TGTGCCAGCAGCTTAACGGGGGCGGGGGTCCCCGATACGCAGTATTTT. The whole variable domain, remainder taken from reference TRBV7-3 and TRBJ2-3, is GAGVSQTPSNKVTEKGKYVELRCDPISGHTALYWYRQSLGQGPEFLIYFQGTGAADDSGLPNDRFFAVRPEGSVSTLKIQRTERGDSAVYLCASSLTGAGVPDTQYFGPGTRLTVL.

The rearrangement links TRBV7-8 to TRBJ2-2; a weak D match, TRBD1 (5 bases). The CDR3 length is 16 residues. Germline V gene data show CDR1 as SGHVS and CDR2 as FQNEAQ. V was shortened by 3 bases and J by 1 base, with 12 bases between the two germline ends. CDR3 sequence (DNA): TGTGCCAGCAGCTTCGACAGACAGAGGAACACCGGGGAGCTGTTTTTT. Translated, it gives CASSFDRQRNTGELFF.

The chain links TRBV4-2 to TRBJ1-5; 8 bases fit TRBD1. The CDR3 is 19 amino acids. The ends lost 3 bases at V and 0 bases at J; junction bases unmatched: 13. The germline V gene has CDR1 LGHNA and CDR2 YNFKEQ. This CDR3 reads CASSQLGTGGRYSNQPQHF. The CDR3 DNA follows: TGTGCCAGCAGCCAGCTCGGGACAGGTGGTCGGTATAGCAATCAGCCCCAGCATTTT.

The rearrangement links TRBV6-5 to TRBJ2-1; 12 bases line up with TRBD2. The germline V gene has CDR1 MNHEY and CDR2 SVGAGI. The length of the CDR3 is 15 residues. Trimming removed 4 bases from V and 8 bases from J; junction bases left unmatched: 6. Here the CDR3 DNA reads TGTGCCAGCAGTTCGACTAGCGGGAGTCACCATGAGCAGTTCTTC. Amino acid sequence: CASSSTSGSHHEQFF.

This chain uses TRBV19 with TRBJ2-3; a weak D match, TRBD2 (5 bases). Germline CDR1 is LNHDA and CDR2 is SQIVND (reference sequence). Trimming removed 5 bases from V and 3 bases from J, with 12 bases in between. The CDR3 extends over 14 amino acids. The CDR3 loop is CASSDGWETDTQYF. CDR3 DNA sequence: TGTGCCAGTAGTGACGGGTGGGAGACAGATACGCAGTATTTT.

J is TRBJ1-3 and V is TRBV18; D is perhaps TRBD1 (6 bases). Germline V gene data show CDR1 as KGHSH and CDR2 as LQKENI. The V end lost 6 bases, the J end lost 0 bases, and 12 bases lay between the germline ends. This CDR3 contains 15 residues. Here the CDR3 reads CASSQQGLSGNTIYF. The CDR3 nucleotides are TGTGCCAGCTCGCAACAGGGTCTCTCTGGAAACACCATATATTTT.

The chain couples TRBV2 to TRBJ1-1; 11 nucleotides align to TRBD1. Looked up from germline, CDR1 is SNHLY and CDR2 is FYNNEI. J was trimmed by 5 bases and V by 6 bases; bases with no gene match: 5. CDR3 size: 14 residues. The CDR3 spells CASRRTGGKTEAFF. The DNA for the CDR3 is TGTGCCAGCAGGCGGACAGGGGGCAAGACTGAAGCTTTCTTT.

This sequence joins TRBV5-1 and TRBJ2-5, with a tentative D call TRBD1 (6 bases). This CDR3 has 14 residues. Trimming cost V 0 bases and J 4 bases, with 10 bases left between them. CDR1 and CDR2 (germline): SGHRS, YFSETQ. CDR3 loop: CASSLEGGRETQYF. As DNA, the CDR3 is TGCGCCAGCAGCTTGGAAGGGGGAAGAGAGACCCAGTACTTC.

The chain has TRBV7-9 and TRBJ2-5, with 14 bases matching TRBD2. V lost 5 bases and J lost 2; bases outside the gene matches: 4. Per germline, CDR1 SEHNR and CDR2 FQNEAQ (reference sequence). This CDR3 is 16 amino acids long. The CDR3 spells CASSPGLAGAQETQYF. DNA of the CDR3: TGTGCCAGCAGCCCGGGACTAGCGGGGGCACAAGAGACCCAGTACTTC.